Described below is a single T cell receptor (beta chain) sequence and its context. The CDR3 contains 15 residues. V dropped 4 bases and J dropped 1 base, with 14 bases sitting between them. The germline V gene encodes CDR1 MGHRA and CDR2 YSYEKL. As handled by the study authors: Amplifying reference gene primers gave estimates of nucleated cell counts. Data came from immunoSEQ multiplex PCR; TCRdb stores just in-frame clones and leaves some out. D and trimming were read from the DNA, whereas the V and J calls and clone size are those reported in that table. This table has 65,000 to 80,000 clones, about 90% appearing once. The data belong to a study of blood T cell repertoires in COVID-19. Turning to the study itself: Both acute and convalescent COVID-19 samples were obtained from the United States, Italy and Spain. Nucleic acid was either cDNA or gDNA, and it came from T cells, B-cell-depleted T cells, or PBMCs.

The clonotype was recovered from a man aged 50 to 59 with active COVID-19. Source material: peripheral blood. The V gene is TRBV4-1, the J gene TRBJ2-7, with D perhaps matching TRBD2 (5 bases). The DNA of the CDR3 is TGCGCCAGCAGCCTAGCAGAGGGAGAGTCCTACGAGCAGTACTTC. The encoded protein is CASSLAEGESYEQYF.